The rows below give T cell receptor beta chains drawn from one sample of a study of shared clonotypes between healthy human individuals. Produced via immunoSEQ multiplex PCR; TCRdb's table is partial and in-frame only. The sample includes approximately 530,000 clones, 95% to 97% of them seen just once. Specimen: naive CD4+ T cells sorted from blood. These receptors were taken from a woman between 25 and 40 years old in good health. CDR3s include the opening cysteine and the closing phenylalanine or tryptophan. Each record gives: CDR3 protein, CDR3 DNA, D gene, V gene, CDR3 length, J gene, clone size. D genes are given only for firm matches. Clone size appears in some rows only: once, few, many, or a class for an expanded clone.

cdr3_aa: CASSPGSYNEQFF
cdr3_nt: TGTGCCAGCTCACCCGGCAGCTACAATGAGCAGTTCTTC
d_call: NA
v_call: TRBV18
cdr3_length: 13
j_call: TRBJ2-1
clone_size: NA

cdr3_aa: CASSTHSGLQETQYF
cdr3_nt: TGTGCCAGTAGTACGCACAGCGGACTACAAGAGACCCAGTACTTC
d_call: NA
v_call: TRBV19
cdr3_length: 15
j_call: TRBJ2-5
clone_size: NA

cdr3_aa: CASRPPSYEQYF
cdr3_nt: TGTGCCAGCCGGCCCCCATCCTACGAGCAGTACTTC
d_call: NA
v_call: TRBV2
cdr3_length: 12
j_call: TRBJ2-7
clone_size: NA

cdr3_aa: CASSPERGADTQYF
cdr3_nt: TGCGCCAGCAGCCCCGAACGGGGGGCAGATACGCAGTATTTT
d_call: TRBD2
v_call: TRBV5-1
cdr3_length: 14
j_call: TRBJ2-3
clone_size: NA

cdr3_aa: CASSLALREAGQTQYF
cdr3_nt: TGTGCCAGCAGCTTAGCGCTGCGGGAGGCCGGGCAGACCCAGTACTTC
d_call: TRBD2
v_call: TRBV7-2
cdr3_length: 16
j_call: TRBJ2-5
clone_size: few

cdr3_aa: CASSSERVGELFF
cdr3_nt: TGTGCCAGCTCATCGGAACGTGTCGGGGAGCTGTTTTTT
d_call: NA
v_call: TRBV18
cdr3_length: 13
j_call: TRBJ2-2
clone_size: NA

cdr3_aa: CASSLEGTRGGYNEQFF
cdr3_nt: TGTGCCAGCAGCTTAGAAGGGACCAGGGGAGGCTACAATGAGCAGTTCTTC
d_call: NA
v_call: TRBV7-2
cdr3_length: 17
j_call: TRBJ2-1
clone_size: NA

cdr3_aa: CASSVVTGNYEQYF
cdr3_nt: TGTGCCAGCAGTGTGGTGACAGGGAACTACGAGCAGTACTTC
d_call: TRBD1
v_call: TRBV6-1
cdr3_length: 14
j_call: TRBJ2-7
clone_size: NA

cdr3_aa: CAIGHDPSGANVLTF
cdr3_nt: TGTGCCATAGGACACGACCCCTCTGGGGCCAACGTCCTGACTTTC
d_call: NA
v_call: TRBV5-4
cdr3_length: 15
j_call: TRBJ2-6
clone_size: NA

cdr3_aa: CASRTGTINTGELFF
cdr3_nt: TGTGCCAGTAGGACCGGGACAATCAACACCGGGGAGCTGTTTTTT
d_call: NA
v_call: TRBV19
cdr3_length: 15
j_call: TRBJ2-2
clone_size: NA

cdr3_aa: CASSLTLAGINEQFF
cdr3_nt: TGCGCCAGCAGCTTGACCCTAGCGGGGATCAATGAGCAGTTCTTC
d_call: TRBD2
v_call: TRBV5-1
cdr3_length: 15
j_call: TRBJ2-1
clone_size: NA

cdr3_aa: CASSQWGQSSSYEQYF
cdr3_nt: TGCGCCAGCAGTCAATGGGGTCAGTCAAGCTCCTACGAGCAGTACTTC
d_call: NA
v_call: TRBV23-1
cdr3_length: 16
j_call: TRBJ2-7
clone_size: NA

cdr3_aa: CASSDGLAGVYEQYF
cdr3_nt: TGTGCCAGCAGCGACGGACTAGCGGGAGTGTACGAGCAGTACTTC
d_call: TRBD2
v_call: TRBV6-1
cdr3_length: 15
j_call: TRBJ2-7
clone_size: once

cdr3_aa: CASSYDRGTSPLHF
cdr3_nt: TGTGCCAGCAGCTACGACAGGGGGACATCACCCCTCCACTTT
d_call: TRBD1
v_call: TRBV28
cdr3_length: 14
j_call: TRBJ1-6
clone_size: NA

cdr3_aa: CASSRSGQVNQPQHF
cdr3_nt: TGTGCCAGCAGCCGCTCAGGACAGGTGAATCAGCCCCAGCATTTT
d_call: TRBD1
v_call: TRBV7-8
cdr3_length: 15
j_call: TRBJ1-5
clone_size: NA

cdr3_aa: CASRYGLAGYEQYF
cdr3_nt: TGTGCCAGCAGATACGGACTAGCGGGGTACGAGCAGTACTTC
d_call: TRBD2
v_call: TRBV6-1
cdr3_length: 14
j_call: TRBJ2-7
clone_size: NA

cdr3_aa: CASAPGTGDYEQYF
cdr3_nt: TGTGCCAGCGCCCCCGGGACAGGGGACTACGAGCAGTACTTC
d_call: TRBD1
v_call: TRBV18
cdr3_length: 14
j_call: TRBJ2-7
clone_size: NA